These 7 T cell receptor beta chains share one sample of origin, sequenced in a study of cytomegalovirus exposure and HLA in healthy donors. The PCR used 60 Vbeta and 13 Jbeta primers. Produced via immunoSEQ multiplex PCR; TCRdb's table is partial and in-frame only. The clone table shows about 130,000 clones, with the ten largest holding more than 0.8%. Source material: PBMCs. The origin of the receptors is a man aged 18 to 29 in good health and CMV-seronegative.

The chain joins TRBV6-1 to TRBJ1-6, with TRBD1 as a possible D gene (5 bases). The germline gives CDR1 MNHNS, CDR2 SASEGT. Between the trimmed V and J ends, which lost 5 bases and 8 bases, there was a span of 13 bases. CDR3 size: 14 residues. The CDR3 region is CASSSSWGDSPLHF. In DNA, the CDR3 is TGTGCCAGCAGTTCCTCGTGGGGGGATTCACCCCTCCACTTT.

This rearrangement joins TRBV5-1 to TRBJ1-2; D uncertain. Trimming stripped 3 bases from V and 7 bases from J, with 13 bases between. Per the germline V gene, CDR1 is SGHRS and CDR2 is YFSETQ. This CDR3 contains 13 residues. CDR3 amino acids: CASSSTPGVGYTF. CDR3 in DNA: TGCGCCAGCAGCTCCACCCCCGGGGTTGGCTACACCTTC.

The chain links TRBV11-2 to TRBJ2-1; 8 nucleotides line up with TRBD2. CDR3 length: 14 residues. V was pared by 8 bases and J by 2 bases, with 5 bases of the junction left unmatched. Per the germline V gene, CDR1 is SGHAT and CDR2 is FQNNGV. The CDR3 sequence is CASLLAEAYNEQFF. The CDR3 DNA sequence: TGTGCCAGCCTACTAGCGGAGGCCTACAATGAGCAGTTCTTC.

The rearrangement links TRBV29-1 to TRBJ1-4; TRBD1 matches at 10 bases. Germline V gene data show CDR1 as SQVTM and CDR2 as ANQGSEA. The CDR3 runs 14 residues. J lost 7 bases, V lost 5 bases, and 7 bases had no gene match. CDR3 amino acids: CSVSTGTGVEKLFF. The CDR3 nucleotides read TGCAGCGTTTCTACCGGGACAGGGGTTGAAAAACTGTTTTTT.

V usage is TRBV28 and J usage is TRBJ2-7; 14 positions match TRBD2. This CDR3 comprises 17 residues. Germline assignment: CDR1 MDHEN and CDR2 SYDVKM. V shed 3 bases and J 2 bases; nucleotides not matched to a gene: 6. This chain's CDR3 is CASSLRLAGGPTYEQYF. The CDR3 DNA sequence: TGTGCCAGCAGTTTGCGACTAGCGGGAGGGCCCACCTACGAGCAGTACTTC.

V and J are TRBV30 and TRBJ2-7; 10 bases are shared with TRBD1. This CDR3 spans 16 amino acids. Trimming cost V 0 bases and J 3 bases; bases outside gene matches: 8. Germline V gene data show CDR1 as GTSNPN and CDR2 as SVGIG (reference sequence). CDR3 region: CAWSVIGTGDGYEQYF. CDR3 bases: TGTGCCTGGAGTGTAATTGGGACAGGGGATGGCTACGAGCAGTACTTC. The variable domain in full, completed from reference TRBV30 and TRBJ2-7, reads SQTIHQWPATLVQPVGSPLSLECTVEGTSNPNLYWYRQAAGRGLQLLFYSVGIGQISSEVPQNLSASRPQDRQFILSSKKLLLSDSGFYLCAWSVIGTGDGYEQYFGPGTRLTVT.

The V call is TRBV30, the J call TRBJ2-3, with TRBD2 as a possible D gene (5 bases). The CDR3 runs 14 residues. CDR1 and CDR2 (germline): GTSNPN, SVGIG (reference sequence). Trimming removed 2 bases from V and 2 bases from J, with 11 bases in between. The chain's CDR3 is CAWSSGKSTDTQYF. CDR3 in DNA: TGTGCCTGGAGTTCCGGGAAGTCCACAGATACGCAGTATTTT.